The 27 T cell receptor beta chains listed next were all sequenced from one sample in a study of T cells in tumors after PD-1 blockade. Profiling relied on immunoSEQ multiplex PCR, and the TCRdb table lists in-frame clones only, not all of them. The sample has tens of thousands of clones, around 67% seen once. This sample comprised PBMCs, obtained after anti-PD-1 treatment. The receptors were sampled from a human donor with basal cell carcinoma.

The chain links TRBV27 to TRBJ2-7; tentative D call: TRBD1 (6 bases). The CDR3 sequence is 13 residues long. Trimming removed 5 bases at V and 3 bases at J, with 11 bases between. Germline assignment: CDR1 MNHEY and CDR2 SMNVEV (reference sequence). For the CDR3, the DNA is TGTGCCAGCAGTCGCCGGGACAACTACGAGCAGTACTTC. Translated: CASSRRDNYEQYF.

The V and J genes are TRBV7-9 and TRBJ1-5, with a tentative D call TRBD1 (5 bases). The ends were cut back, 2 bases at V and 1 base at J, with 9 bases in the middle. This CDR3 is built from 15 residues. The germline CDR1 and CDR2 sequences are SEHNR and FQNEAQ (reference sequence). DNA for the CDR3: TGTGCCAGCAGCTTACAGGGAGGAAGCAATCAGCCCCAGCATTTT. Encoded protein: CASSLQGGSNQPQHF.

The chain links TRBV6-4 to TRBJ1-2, with 9 bases lining up with TRBD1. The length of the CDR3 is 15 residues. Trimming at V came to 3 bases and at J to 2 bases, leaving 4 bases not matched to a gene. CDR1 is MRHNA and CDR2 is SNTAGT in the germline V gene. CDR3: CASSETGGANYGYTF. Written as DNA, the CDR3 is TGTGCCAGCAGTGAAACAGGGGGCGCAAACTATGGCTACACCTTC.

The J gene is TRBJ1-6, the V gene TRBV28; D not resolved. The CDR3 length is 12 residues. V lost 2 bases and J lost 8, with 4 bases in between. Germline loops: CDR1 MDHEN, CDR2 SYDVKM. This chain's CDR3 is CASSLGDSPLHF. The CDR3 nucleotides read TGTGCCAGCAGTTTAGGGGATTCACCCCTCCACTTT.

The genes are TRBV6-5 and TRBJ1-5, with TRBD1 identical over 7 bases. The CDR3 length is 14 residues. Germline lookup yields CDR1 MNHEY and CDR2 SVGAGI. The J segment lost 3 bases and the V segment lost 5 bases, leaving 4 bases of the junction unmatched. CDR3 in amino acids: CASSTTGYNQPQHF. Written as DNA, the CDR3 is TGTGCCAGCAGTACGACAGGGTACAATCAGCCCCAGCATTTT.

This chain uses TRBV5-4 with TRBJ2-7; D possibly corresponds to TRBD1 (5 bases). CDR3 size: 14 residues. In germline, CDR1 is SGHNT, CDR2 YYREEE (reference sequence). With 0 bases removed from V and 5 bases from J, the gap between germline ends came to 12 bases. The CDR3 DNA reads TGTGCCAGCAGCTTGGGACAGTTCTTCAACGAGCAGTACTTC. Amino acid sequence: CASSLGQFFNEQYF.

CDR3 in amino acids: CASSPVAAGGPGDTQYF. The DNA of the CDR3 is TGTGCCAGCAGCCCCGTAGCAGCGGGGGGGCCTGGGGATACGCAGTATTTT. The chain links TRBV7-9 to TRBJ2-3; TRBD2 matches 10 bases. The CDR3 contains 17 residues. V trimming: 5 bases; J trimming: 6 bases; junction bases outside the gene matches: 14. Germline CDR1 reads SEHNR; CDR2 reads FQNEAQ (reference sequence).

This rearrangement joins TRBV5-1 to TRBJ2-5; D assignment may be TRBD1 or TRBD2 (5 bases each). Between the trimmed V and J ends, which lost 0 bases and 3 bases, there was a span of 6 bases. Germline loops: CDR1 SGHRS, CDR2 YFSETQ. The length of the CDR3 is 13 residues. In nucleotides, the CDR3 is TGCGCCAGCAGCTTGGTGGGGGAAGAGACCCAGTACTTC. This sequence encodes CASSLVGEETQYF.

The genes are TRBV10-1 and TRBJ2-3; 7 bases agree with TRBD1. The CDR3 covers 12 residues. The V and J ends lost 10 bases and 4 bases, in that order; junction bases with no gene match: 5. Germline assignment: CDR1 WNHNN and CDR2 SYGVQD (reference sequence). This CDR3 reads CATRQGPDTQYF. CDR3 nucleotide sequence: TGCGCCACCCGACAGGGTCCAGATACGCAGTATTTT.

This rearrangement joins TRBV5-1 to TRBJ2-2, with D uncertain. This CDR3 is 16 amino acids long. The V and J ends lost 4 bases and 0 bases respectively, with 13 bases between them. Germline-derived CDR1 and CDR2 are SGHRS and YFSETQ. Written as DNA, the CDR3 is TGCGCCAGCAGCCCGGACGGAACATCGAACACCGGGGAGCTGTTTTTT. Translated, it gives CASSPDGTSNTGELFF.

V and J are TRBV4-1 and TRBJ1-6; D unresolved. The germline V and J ends were trimmed by 0 bases and 7 bases, with 7 bases remaining between them. Germline CDR1 and CDR2: MGHRA and YSYEKL. This CDR3 contains 14 residues. The CDR3 loop is CASSQEGGNSPLHF. CDR3 nucleotide sequence: TGCGCCAGCAGCCAAGAGGGCGGCAATTCACCCCTCCACTTT.

The chain is built from TRBV27 and TRBJ1-5; D not certain. Germline V gives CDR1 MNHEY, CDR2 SMNVEV (reference sequence). V was pared by 2 bases and J by 7 bases, with 9 bases between. The CDR3 covers 13 residues. DNA for the CDR3: TGTGCCAGCAGTTTAGGGCGAGGGCAGCCCCAGCATTTT. Translated, it gives CASSLGRGQPQHF.

The chain couples TRBV9 to TRBJ1-2; 8 positions agree with TRBD1. CDR3 size: 13 residues. CDR1 and CDR2 (germline): SGDLS, YYNGEE. Trimming removed 0 bases from V and 8 bases from J; junction bases left unmatched: 3. Here the CDR3 DNA reads TGTGCCAGCAGCGTAGGACAGGGGAGGGGCTACACCTTC. Translating gives CASSVGQGRGYTF.

CDR3 protein: CASSSLSGMNTEAFF. CDR3 sequence (DNA): TGTGCCAGCAGCTCCCTATCGGGGATGAACACTGAAGCTTTCTTT. The chain combines TRBV7-9 with TRBJ1-1; D remains ambiguous. This CDR3 contains 15 residues. V was cut by 4 bases and J by 0 bases, with 12 bases left in between. Germline values: CDR1 SEHNR, CDR2 FQNEAQ (reference sequence).

The V gene is TRBV7-2, the J gene TRBJ2-3, with TRBD1 matching over 8 bases. The trim removed 4 bases at V and 2 bases at J, leaving 2 bases unmatched. Germline V gene data show CDR1 as SGHTA and CDR2 as FQGNSA. CDR3 length: 14 amino acids. The CDR3 protein is CASSWGQDTDTQYF. The CDR3 DNA reads TGTGCCAGCAGCTGGGGACAGGACACAGATACGCAGTATTTT.

V gene TRBV5-1 combines with J gene TRBJ2-7; D is possibly TRBD2 (7 bases). The CDR3 runs to 14 residues. V lost 0 bases, J lost 2 bases, and 9 bases lay in between. From germline, CDR1 is SGHRS and CDR2 YFSETQ. The CDR3 DNA reads TGCGCCAGCAGCTTGGTAGGGGGGGCCTACGAGCAGTACTTC. Its translation: CASSLVGGAYEQYF. Filled out from reference TRBV5-1 and TRBJ2-7, the complete variable domain reads KAGVTQTPRYLIKTRGQQVTLSCSPISGHRSVSWYQQTPGQGLQFLFEYFSETQRNKGNFPGRFSGRQFSNSRSEMNVSTLELGDSALYLCASSLVGGAYEQYFGPGTRLTVT.

V is TRBV5-1 and J is TRBJ2-5, with D possibly being TRBD1 or TRBD2 (5 bases each). V was clipped by 0 bases and J by 6 bases, with 12 bases between them. This CDR3 contains 14 residues. Germline V gives CDR1 SGHRS, CDR2 YFSETQ. The CDR3 DNA reads TGCGCCAGCAGCTTGGCCCCGGGGCAGAAGACCCAGTACTTC. Its translation: CASSLAPGQKTQYF.

V usage is TRBV19 and J usage is TRBJ2-2, with 7 nucleotides matching TRBD1. Per germline, CDR1 LNHDA and CDR2 SQIVND (reference sequence). J gave up 4 bases and V 4 bases, and 9 bases lay outside the gene matches. This CDR3 is built from 16 residues. The CDR3 DNA follows: TGTGCCAGTAGTAGGGGACAGACTCGAGGCACCGGGGAGCTGTTTTTT. This codes for CASSRGQTRGTGELFF.

V and J are TRBV19 and TRBJ1-1; D is ambiguous. The CDR3 runs to 12 residues. Germline lookup yields CDR1 LNHDA and CDR2 SQIVND (reference sequence). Trimming took off 6 bases at V and 3 bases at J, with 8 bases between the two ends. The CDR3 is CASRRGYTEAFF. In nucleotides, the CDR3 is TGTGCCAGTAGGAGAGGTTACACTGAAGCTTTCTTT.

This rearrangement joins TRBV30 to TRBJ1-2, with 8 bases lining up with TRBD1. Germline CDR1 and CDR2: GTSNPN and SVGIG (reference sequence). The CDR3 has 16 residues. CDR3 nucleotide sequence: TGTGTACTAAGAGCAGCAGGGGGCCCGGGTCGCTATGGCTACACCTTC. Protein: CVLRAAGGPGRYGYTF.

There are a few counts of this clone. The chain joins TRBV23-1 to TRBJ1-1; tentatively, D is TRBD1 (5 bases). TRBV23-1 is known as an ORF, though its function is uncertain. The V end was cut by 4 bases, the J end by 1 base, with 22 bases between. The CDR3 consists of 18 residues. CDR3 DNA sequence: TGCGCCAGCAGTCCAACCACCAAGTCAGGACACAGGAACACTGAAGCTTTCTTT. Protein sequence: CASSPTTKSGHRNTEAFF.

CDR3 residues: CASSSGTSDYNEQFF. The CDR3 DNA is TGTGCCAGCAGTTCCGGGACTAGCGACTACAATGAGCAGTTCTTC. This sequence joins TRBV6-5 and TRBJ2-1; TRBD2 aligns across 10 bases. The CDR3 extends over 15 amino acids. With 4 bases clipped from V and 3 bases from J, the junction kept 3 bases outside the gene matches. From germline, CDR1 is MNHEY and CDR2 SVGAGI.

The rearrangement joins TRBV6-5 to TRBJ1-6; the D gene is possibly TRBD1 (5 bases). In germline, CDR1 is MNHEY, CDR2 SVGAGI. The CDR3 contains 14 residues. V gave up 5 bases and J gave up 9 bases, with 14 bases separating them. CDR3 nucleotide sequence: TGTGCCAGCAGTCCCGACCAGGGAATTTCACCCCTCCACTTT. This gives the protein CASSPDQGISPLHF.

J is TRBJ2-3 and V is TRBV4-1; 8 positions match TRBD2. Per the germline V gene, CDR1 is MGHRA and CDR2 is YSYEKL. The CDR3 totals 17 residues. V was pared by 6 bases and J by 3 bases, with 14 bases of the junction left unmatched. CDR3 in DNA: TGCGCCAGCAGTCCGGGAAAGGGCGGGGGGCGGACAGATACGCAGTATTTT. Residues: CASSPGKGGGRTDTQYF.

The chain joins TRBV13 to TRBJ1-5, with D unresolved. The CDR3 has 13 residues. Trimming took off 5 bases at V and 4 bases at J, with 9 bases between the two ends. Germline CDR1 is PRHDT and CDR2 is FYEKMQ (reference sequence). CDR3 bases: TGTGCCAGCAGCCCGGGGATTAATCAGCCCCAGCATTTT. The encoded protein is CASSPGINQPQHF.

This clone was seen only a few times. The V and J genes are TRBV5-1 and TRBJ2-2; D is ambiguous. The CDR3 loop spans 13 amino acids. CDR1 SGHRS and CDR2 YFSETQ come from the germline V gene. Trimming removed 3 bases from V and 6 bases from J, with 9 bases in between. The CDR3: CASSSSEAGELFF. CDR3 coding DNA: TGCGCCAGCAGCTCCTCGGAAGCCGGGGAGCTGTTTTTT.

The gene calls are TRBV2 and TRBJ2-5; a possible D gene is TRBD1 (5 bases). Germline V lookup: CDR1 SNHLY, CDR2 FYNNEI. CDR3 size: 15 residues. The germline V and J ends were trimmed by 1 base and 4 bases, with 13 bases remaining between them. CDR3 nucleotide sequence: TGTGCCAGCAGTGAAGATCCAGGGTCTGGAGAGACCCAGTACTTC. Its protein is CASSEDPGSGETQYF.